This entry lists 24 T cell receptor beta chains sequenced from one sample in a study of cytomegalovirus exposure and HLA in healthy donors. The table came from immunoSEQ multiplex PCR; TCRdb's copy has only in-frame clones and leaves some out. This table holds hundreds of thousands of clones, more than 75% found once. Source material: PBMCs. The source of these receptors is a woman aged 18-35 years in good health and CMV-seronegative.

The CDR3 coding sequence is TGCGCCAGCAGCCAACGGGATACGCTCACCGGGGAGCTGTTTTTT. It encodes CASSQRDTLTGELFF. The rearrangement links TRBV5-1 to TRBJ2-2, with a tentative D call TRBD2 (5 bases). The CDR3 has 15 residues. Trimming cost V 4 bases and J 4 bases, with 14 bases left between them. CDR1 and CDR2 (germline): SGHRS, YFSETQ.

The genes are TRBV7-2 and TRBJ1-4; no reliable D call. V gave up 1 base and J gave up 4 bases, with 10 bases separating them. Germline V lookup: CDR1 SGHTA, CDR2 FQGNSA. The CDR3 sequence is 15 residues long. CDR3 sequence: CASSLVGTRNEKLFF. In nucleotides, the CDR3 is TGTGCCAGCAGCTTAGTTGGCACCCGTAATGAAAAACTGTTTTTT.

The rearrangement links TRBV9 to TRBJ1-4; the D gene is possibly TRBD1 (5 bases). CDR1 is SGDLS, CDR2 YYNGEE, per germline. V lost 4 bases, J lost 12 bases, and 13 bases lay in between. The CDR3 runs to 12 residues. The CDR3 protein is CASSPGRGELFF. The CDR3 region has the DNA TGTGCCAGCAGCCCTGGGCGGGGGGAACTGTTTTTT.

This chain uses TRBV27 with TRBJ1-3, with TRBD1 matching 7 bases. The germline gives CDR1 MNHEY, CDR2 SMNVEV (reference sequence). This CDR3 contains 18 residues. After removal of 5 bases from V and 2 bases from J, the junction contained 15 bases not matched to a gene. Written as DNA, the CDR3 is TGTGCCAGCAGTCCCCCCACGGCAGGGGGAAGAACTGGAAACACCATATATTTT. Its translation is CASSPPTAGGRTGNTIYF.

The chain recombines TRBV10-1 with TRBJ2-3; a weak D match, TRBD2 (5 bases). Germline CDR1 WNHNN, CDR2 SYGVQD (reference sequence). The ends were cut back, 4 bases at V and 0 bases at J, with 11 bases in the middle. This CDR3 region has 15 residues. DNA of the CDR3: TGCGCCAGCAGTGGAGGGCCGGGGAGCACAGATACGCAGTATTTT. The encoded protein is CASSGGPGSTDTQYF.

The chain recombines TRBV4-1 with TRBJ1-5; no reliable D call. Trimming cost V 1 base and J 5 bases, with 6 bases left between them. Germline CDR1 is MGHRA and CDR2 is YSYEKL. The length of the CDR3 is 13 residues. CDR3 in DNA: TGCGCCAGCAGCCAAGGGCGGGATCAGCCCCAGCATTTT. Protein sequence: CASSQGRDQPQHF.

The chain has TRBV28 and TRBJ1-6; D remains ambiguous. The germline V gene encodes CDR1 MDHEN and CDR2 SYDVKM. The CDR3 length is 17 residues. V was cut by 8 bases and J by 0 bases, with 17 bases left in between. CDR3 DNA: TGTGCCAGCCCCGAAGCCCTGGTTGGCTCCTATAATTCACCCCTCCACTTT. It yields the protein CASPEALVGSYNSPLHF.

This chain connects TRBV2 to TRBJ2-7, with 8 positions matching TRBD2. Germline V gene sequence: CDR1 SNHLY, CDR2 FYNNEI. Germline trimming cut 5 bases from V and 5 bases from J; bases unmatched to any gene: 5. The CDR3 length is 13 residues. DNA of the CDR3: TGTGCCAGCAGTCGGGAGGGGTATAACGAGCAGTACTTC. It is translated as CASSREGYNEQYF.

This clone was observed once. This sequence joins TRBV5-1 and TRBJ2-5; 8 nucleotides align to TRBD2. CDR1 and CDR2 from the germline V gene are SGHRS and YFSETQ. Losses at the gene ends were 6 bases for V and 2 bases for J; bases not matched to a gene: 12. This CDR3 contains 16 residues. This CDR3 is CASTVILAGGQETQYF. The CDR3 DNA reads TGCGCCAGCACCGTGATATTGGCGGGAGGACAAGAGACCCAGTACTTC. Variable domain in full (rest from reference TRBV5-1 and TRBJ2-5): KAGVTQTPRYLIKTRGQQVTLSCSPISGHRSVSWYQQTPGQGLQFLFEYFSETQRNKGNFPGRFSGRQFSNSRSEMNVSTLELGDSALYLCASTVILAGGQETQYFGPGTRLLVL.

The V and J genes are TRBV10-1 and TRBJ1-1, with D possibly being TRBD1 (5 bases). From germline, CDR1 is WNHNN and CDR2 SYGVQD (reference sequence). Trimming took 3 bases from V and 7 from J, leaving 12 bases between them. CDR3 size: 13 residues. The chain's CDR3 is CASSDGQGGEAFF. The CDR3 DNA reads TGCGCCAGCAGTGATGGGCAGGGTGGTGAAGCTTTCTTT.

The CDR3 reads CASSLAPYGYTF. The CDR3 coding sequence is TGTGCCAGCAGTTTGGCCCCCTATGGCTACACCTTC. The V and J genes are TRBV28 and TRBJ1-2; D is ambiguous. Germline lookup yields CDR1 MDHEN and CDR2 SYDVKM. V lost 3 bases, J lost 4 bases, and 6 bases lay in between. The CDR3 has 12 amino acids.

The J gene is TRBJ2-5, the V gene TRBV6-5; D not resolved. The CDR3 runs 15 residues. In germline, CDR1 is MNHEY, CDR2 SVGAGI. The germline V and J ends were trimmed by 0 bases and 4 bases, with 12 bases remaining between them. CDR3 region: CASSYSRSPLETQYF. The CDR3, as DNA: TGTGCCAGCAGTTACTCTCGGTCGCCCCTAGAGACCCAGTACTTC.

The chain links TRBV29-1 to TRBJ2-7; 7 bases match TRBD2. V shed 0 bases and J 9 bases; nucleotides not matched to a gene: 14. The length of the CDR3 is 15 residues. The germline CDR1 and CDR2 sequences are SQVTM and ANQGSEA. The CDR3 region is CSVEDGTTGVLGQYF. The CDR3 nucleotides are TGCAGCGTTGAAGACGGGACTACGGGGGTTTTGGGGCAGTACTTC.

This chain uses TRBV7-2 with TRBJ1-2, with 7 bases lining up with TRBD1. Germline-derived CDR1 and CDR2 are SGHTA and FQGNSA. V lost 0 bases and J lost 4; bases outside the gene matches: 8. This CDR3 is built from 16 residues. The CDR3 protein is CASSLAGQVPGYGYTF. The CDR3 region has the DNA TGTGCCAGCAGCTTAGCTGGACAGGTTCCGGGCTATGGCTACACCTTC. Looking up the rest from reference TRBV7-2 and TRBJ1-2 gives the full variable domain: GAGVSQSPSNKVTEKGKDVELRCDPISGHTALYWYRQSLGQGLEFLIYFQGNSAPDKSGLPSDRFSAERTGGSVSTLTIQRTQQEDSAVYLCASSLAGQVPGYGYTFGSGTRLTVV.

The CDR3 loop reads CASRQGGRQETQYF. The CDR3 coding sequence is TGTGCCAGCAGACAGGGGGGACGGCAAGAGACCCAGTACTTC. The chain employs TRBV28 and TRBJ2-5, with 8 bases matching TRBD1. The trim removed 6 bases at V and 2 bases at J, leaving 5 bases unmatched. Germline V gene sequence: CDR1 MDHEN, CDR2 SYDVKM. There are 14 residues in the CDR3.

The chain recombines TRBV28 with TRBJ1-5; D is ambiguous. The length of the CDR3 is 15 residues. Trimming took off 5 bases at V and 4 bases at J, with 15 bases between the two ends. Germline V gene data show CDR1 as MDHEN and CDR2 as SYDVKM. The CDR3 spells CASSHYKGRNQPQHF. DNA of the CDR3: TGTGCCAGCAGTCACTACAAAGGGAGGAATCAGCCCCAGCATTTT.

The chain recombines TRBV7-9 with TRBJ2-1; the match to TRBD2 covers 14 bases. This CDR3 contains 17 residues. CDR1 and CDR2 (germline): SEHNR, FQNEAQ (reference sequence). V lost 5 bases to trimming and J lost 8 bases; unmatched junction nucleotides: 11. For the CDR3, the DNA is TGTGCCAGCAGCCCGCCTGGACTAGCGGGAGGTAAGGATGAGCAGTTCTTC. Encoded protein: CASSPPGLAGGKDEQFF. Filled out from reference TRBV7-9 and TRBJ2-1, the complete variable domain reads DTGVSQNPRHKITKRGQNVTFRCDPISEHNRLYWYRQTLGQGPEFLTYFQNEAQLEKSRLLSDRFSAERPKGSFSTLEIQRTEQGDSAMYLCASSPPGLAGGKDEQFFGPGTRLTVL.

The rearrangement joins TRBV7-9 to TRBJ1-1; TRBD1 might be the D (5 bases). The CDR3 is made up of 14 amino acids. In germline, CDR1 is SEHNR, CDR2 FQNEAQ (reference sequence). V lost 0 bases to trimming and J lost 7 bases, with 12 bases between them. The CDR3 sequence is CASSLAWQGSEAFF. CDR3 in DNA: TGTGCCAGCAGCTTAGCGTGGCAGGGTAGTGAAGCTTTCTTT.

The V call is TRBV6-1, the J call TRBJ1-1; D may be TRBD1 (5 bases). The CDR3 is 17 amino acids. With 3 bases removed from V and 5 bases from J, the gap between germline ends came to 22 bases. CDR1 MNHNS and CDR2 SASEGT come from the germline V gene. The CDR3 DNA sequence: TGTGCCAGCAGTGACGTATCCCCCCTGGCAGGGCAGACTGAAGCTTTCTTT. Protein product: CASSDVSPLAGQTEAFF.

The chain couples TRBV6-5 to TRBJ2-7; 8 bases fit TRBD2. The V segment lost 2 bases and the J segment 0 bases; nucleotides outside the gene matches: 3. CDR3 length: 15 amino acids. CDR1 is MNHEY, CDR2 SVGAGI, per germline. The CDR3 here is CASSYGGRRSYEQYF. The CDR3 nucleotides are TGTGCCAGCAGTTACGGCGGGAGGCGCTCCTACGAGCAGTACTTC.

The chain joins TRBV9 to TRBJ2-3; tentative D call: TRBD1 (6 bases). The CDR3 extends over 13 amino acids. Germline V gives CDR1 SGDLS, CDR2 YYNGEE. Trimming stripped 4 bases from V and 5 bases from J, with 11 bases between. This CDR3 reads CASSLRGGDTQYF. The CDR3, as DNA: TGTGCCAGCAGCCTACGAGGGGGAGATACGCAGTATTTT.

The rearrangement joins TRBV9 to TRBJ2-7; D might be TRBD1 (6 bases). Germline CDR1 is SGDLS and CDR2 is YYNGEE. The CDR3 is made up of 14 amino acids. Trimming took off 0 bases at V and 4 bases at J, with 11 bases between the two ends. CDR3 nucleotides: TGTGCCAGCAGCGTAGGGGCAGGGGAATACGAGCAGTACTTC. Its translation: CASSVGAGEYEQYF.

CDR3 residues: CASSPRDRGEAFF. In DNA form, the CDR3 reads TGCGCCAGCAGCCCTCGGGACAGGGGTGAAGCTTTCTTT. V usage is TRBV4-1 and J usage is TRBJ1-1; TRBD1 agrees at 10 bases. J gave up 7 bases and V 4 bases, and 3 bases lay outside the gene matches. Germline CDR1 MGHRA, CDR2 YSYEKL. The CDR3 has 13 residues.

The chain joins TRBV29-1 to TRBJ1-5; 10 bases agree with TRBD1. V was pared by 8 bases and J by 3 bases, with 16 bases of the junction left unmatched. The CDR3 spans 17 residues. CDR1 is SQVTM, CDR2 ANQGSEA, per germline. The CDR3 DNA is TGCAGCCCTCAGGAGGACAGGGGGTCCCCGGTCAATCAGCCCCAGCATTTT. Translating gives CSPQEDRGSPVNQPQHF. Supplemented by reference TRBV29-1 and TRBJ1-5, the full variable domain reads SAVISQKPSRDICQRGTSLTIQCQVDSQVTMMFWYRQQPGQSLTLIATANQGSEATYESGFVIDKFPISRPNLTFSTLTVSNMSPEDSSIYLCSPQEDRGSPVNQPQHFGDGTRLSIL.